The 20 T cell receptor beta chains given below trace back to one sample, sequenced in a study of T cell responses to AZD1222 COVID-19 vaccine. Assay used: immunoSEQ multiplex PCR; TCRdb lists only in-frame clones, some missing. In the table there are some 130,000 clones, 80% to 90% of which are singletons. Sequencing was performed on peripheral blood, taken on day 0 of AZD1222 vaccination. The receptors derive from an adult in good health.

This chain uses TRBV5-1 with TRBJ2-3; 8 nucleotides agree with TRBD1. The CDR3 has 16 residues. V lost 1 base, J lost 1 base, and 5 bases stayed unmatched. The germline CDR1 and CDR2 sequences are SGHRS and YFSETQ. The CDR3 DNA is TGCGCCAGCAGCTTGCGGGCAGGGGGCCGCACAGATACGCAGTATTTT. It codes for CASSLRAGGRTDTQYF.

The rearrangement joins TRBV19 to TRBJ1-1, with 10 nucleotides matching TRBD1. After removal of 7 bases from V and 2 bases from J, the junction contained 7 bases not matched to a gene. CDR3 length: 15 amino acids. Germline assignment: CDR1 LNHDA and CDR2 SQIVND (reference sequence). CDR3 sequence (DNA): TGTGCCAGTACCGAGACAGGGGGCCGCAACACTGAAGCTTTCTTT. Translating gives CASTETGGRNTEAFF.

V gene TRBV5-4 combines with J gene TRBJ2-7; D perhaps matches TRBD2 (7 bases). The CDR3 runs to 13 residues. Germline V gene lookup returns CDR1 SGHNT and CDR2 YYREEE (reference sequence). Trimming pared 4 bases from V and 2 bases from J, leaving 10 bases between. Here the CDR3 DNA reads TGTGCCAGCAGCCGGGGGGCAGCCTACGAGCAGTACTTC. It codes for CASSRGAAYEQYF.

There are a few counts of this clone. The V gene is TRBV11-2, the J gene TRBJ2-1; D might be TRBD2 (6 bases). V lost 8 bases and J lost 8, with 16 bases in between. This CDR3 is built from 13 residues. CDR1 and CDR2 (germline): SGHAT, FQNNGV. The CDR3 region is CASLTLGRHEQFF. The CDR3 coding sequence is TGTGCCAGCCTGACTCTAGGGAGGCATGAGCAGTTCTTC. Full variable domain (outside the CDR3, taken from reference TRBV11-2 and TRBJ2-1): EAGVAQSPRYKIIEKRQSVAFWCNPISGHATLYWYQQILGQGPKLLIQFQNNGVVDDSQLPKDRFSAERLKGVDSTLKIQPAKLEDSAVYLCASLTLGRHEQFFGPGTRLTVL.

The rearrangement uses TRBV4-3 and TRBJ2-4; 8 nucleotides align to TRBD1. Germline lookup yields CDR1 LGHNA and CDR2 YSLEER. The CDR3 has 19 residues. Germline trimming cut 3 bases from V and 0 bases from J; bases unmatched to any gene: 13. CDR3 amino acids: CASSHRTGPGSLAKNIQYF. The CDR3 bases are TGCGCCAGCAGCCATCGGACAGGGCCGGGGTCTTTAGCCAAAAACATTCAGTACTTC.

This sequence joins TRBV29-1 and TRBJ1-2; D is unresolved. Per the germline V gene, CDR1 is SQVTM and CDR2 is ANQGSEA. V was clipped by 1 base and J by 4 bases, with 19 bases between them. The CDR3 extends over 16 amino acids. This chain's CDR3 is CSVEVFRPTIGYGYTF. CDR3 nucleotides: TGCAGCGTTGAAGTCTTTCGGCCTACGATAGGCTATGGCTACACCTTC.

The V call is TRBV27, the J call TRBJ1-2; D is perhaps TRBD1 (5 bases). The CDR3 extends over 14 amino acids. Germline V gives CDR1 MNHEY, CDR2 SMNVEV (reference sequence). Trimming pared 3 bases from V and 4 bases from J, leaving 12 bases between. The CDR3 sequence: CASSLAGRSYGYTF. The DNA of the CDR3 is TGTGCCAGCAGTTTGGCAGGGAGGAGCTATGGCTACACCTTC.

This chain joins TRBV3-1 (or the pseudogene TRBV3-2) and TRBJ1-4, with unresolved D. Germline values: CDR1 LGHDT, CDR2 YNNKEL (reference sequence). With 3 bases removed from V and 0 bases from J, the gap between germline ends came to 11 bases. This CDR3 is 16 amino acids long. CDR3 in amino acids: CASSHGVRATNEKLFF. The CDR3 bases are TGTGCCAGCAGCCACGGAGTAAGAGCAACTAATGAAAAACTGTTTTTT.

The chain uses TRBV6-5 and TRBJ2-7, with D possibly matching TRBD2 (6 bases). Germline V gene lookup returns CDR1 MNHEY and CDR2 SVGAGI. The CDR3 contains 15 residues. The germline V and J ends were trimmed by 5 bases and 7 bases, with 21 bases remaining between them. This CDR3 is CASSLGLWRVEEQYF. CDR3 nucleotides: TGTGCCAGCAGTCTCGGACTGTGGAGGGTTGAGGAGCAGTACTTC.

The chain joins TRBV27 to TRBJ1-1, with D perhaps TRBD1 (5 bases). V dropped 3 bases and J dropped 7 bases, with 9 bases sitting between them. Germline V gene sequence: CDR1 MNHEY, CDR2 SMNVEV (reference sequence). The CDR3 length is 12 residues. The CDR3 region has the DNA TGTGCCAGCAGTTTGTGGGACGGTGAAGCTTTCTTT. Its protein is CASSLWDGEAFF.

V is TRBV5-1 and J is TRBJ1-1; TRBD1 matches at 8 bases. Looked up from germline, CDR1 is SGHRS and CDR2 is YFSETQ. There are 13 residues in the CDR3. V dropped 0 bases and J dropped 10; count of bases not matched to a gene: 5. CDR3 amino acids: CASSLADRGTAFF. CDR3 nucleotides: TGCGCCAGCAGCTTGGCCGACAGGGGTACAGCTTTCTTT.

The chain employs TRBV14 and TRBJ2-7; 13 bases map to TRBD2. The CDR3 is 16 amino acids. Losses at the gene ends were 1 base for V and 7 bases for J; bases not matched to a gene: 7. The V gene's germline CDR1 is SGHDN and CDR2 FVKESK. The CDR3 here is CASSQVTSGGAREQYF. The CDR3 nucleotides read TGTGCCAGCAGCCAAGTAACTAGCGGGGGGGCCAGAGAGCAGTACTTC.

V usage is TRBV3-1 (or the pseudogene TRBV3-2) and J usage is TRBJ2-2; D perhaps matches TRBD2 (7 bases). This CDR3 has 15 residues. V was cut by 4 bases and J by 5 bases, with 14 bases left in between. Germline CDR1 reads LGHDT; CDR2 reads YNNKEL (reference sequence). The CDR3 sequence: CASSPRGGITGELFF. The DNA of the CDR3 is TGTGCCAGCAGCCCCAGGGGAGGGATAACCGGGGAGCTGTTTTTT.

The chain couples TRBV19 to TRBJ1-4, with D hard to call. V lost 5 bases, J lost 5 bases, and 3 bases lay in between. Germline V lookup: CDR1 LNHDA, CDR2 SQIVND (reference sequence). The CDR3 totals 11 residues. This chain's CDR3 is CASSVNEKLFF. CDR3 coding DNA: TGTGCCAGTAGTGTCAATGAAAAACTGTTTTTT.

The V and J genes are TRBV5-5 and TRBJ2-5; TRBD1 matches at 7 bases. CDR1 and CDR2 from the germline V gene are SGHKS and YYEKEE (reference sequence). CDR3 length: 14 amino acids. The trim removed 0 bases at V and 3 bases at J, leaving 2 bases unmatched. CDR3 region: CASSLAGTEETQYF. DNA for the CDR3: TGTGCCAGCAGCTTGGCGGGGACAGAAGAGACCCAGTACTTC.

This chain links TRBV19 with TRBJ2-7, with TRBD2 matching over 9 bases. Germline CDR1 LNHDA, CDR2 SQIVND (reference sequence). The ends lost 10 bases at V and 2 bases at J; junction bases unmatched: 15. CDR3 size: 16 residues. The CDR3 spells CATKREAPNEAYEQYF. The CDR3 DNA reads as TGTGCCACAAAGCGGGAGGCCCCCAACGAGGCCTACGAGCAGTACTTC.

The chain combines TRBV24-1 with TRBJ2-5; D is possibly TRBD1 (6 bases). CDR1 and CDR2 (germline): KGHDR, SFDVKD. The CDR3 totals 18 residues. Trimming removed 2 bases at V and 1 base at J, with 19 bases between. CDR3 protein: CATSDWGQPMRVQETQYF. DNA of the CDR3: TGTGCCACCAGTGATTGGGGACAACCAATGAGGGTCCAAGAGACCCAGTACTTC.

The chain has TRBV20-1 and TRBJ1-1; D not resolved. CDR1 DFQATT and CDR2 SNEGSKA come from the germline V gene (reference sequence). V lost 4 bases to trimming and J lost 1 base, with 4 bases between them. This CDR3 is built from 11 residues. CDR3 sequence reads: CSATRNTEAFF. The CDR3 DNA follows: TGCAGTGCTACTCGGAACACTGAAGCTTTCTTT.

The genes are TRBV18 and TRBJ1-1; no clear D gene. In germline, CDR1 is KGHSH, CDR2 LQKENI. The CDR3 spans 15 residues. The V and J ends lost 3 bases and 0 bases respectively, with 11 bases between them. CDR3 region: CASSPWTEMNTEAFF. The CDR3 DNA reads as TGTGCCAGCTCACCTTGGACGGAGATGAACACTGAAGCTTTCTTT. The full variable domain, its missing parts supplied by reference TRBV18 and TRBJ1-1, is NAGVMQNPRHLVRRRGQEARLRCSPMKGHSHVYWYRQLPEEGLKFMVYLQKENIIDESGMPKERFSAEFPKEGPSILRIQQVVRGDSAAYFCASSPWTEMNTEAFFGQGTRLTVV.

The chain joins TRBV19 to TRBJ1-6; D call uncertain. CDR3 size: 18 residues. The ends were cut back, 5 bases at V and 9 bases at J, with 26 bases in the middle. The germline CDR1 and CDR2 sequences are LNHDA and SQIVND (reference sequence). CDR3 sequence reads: CASSPNLWQAPLGSPLHF. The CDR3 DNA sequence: TGTGCCAGTAGTCCGAATCTGTGGCAGGCCCCTTTGGGTTCACCCCTCCACTTT.